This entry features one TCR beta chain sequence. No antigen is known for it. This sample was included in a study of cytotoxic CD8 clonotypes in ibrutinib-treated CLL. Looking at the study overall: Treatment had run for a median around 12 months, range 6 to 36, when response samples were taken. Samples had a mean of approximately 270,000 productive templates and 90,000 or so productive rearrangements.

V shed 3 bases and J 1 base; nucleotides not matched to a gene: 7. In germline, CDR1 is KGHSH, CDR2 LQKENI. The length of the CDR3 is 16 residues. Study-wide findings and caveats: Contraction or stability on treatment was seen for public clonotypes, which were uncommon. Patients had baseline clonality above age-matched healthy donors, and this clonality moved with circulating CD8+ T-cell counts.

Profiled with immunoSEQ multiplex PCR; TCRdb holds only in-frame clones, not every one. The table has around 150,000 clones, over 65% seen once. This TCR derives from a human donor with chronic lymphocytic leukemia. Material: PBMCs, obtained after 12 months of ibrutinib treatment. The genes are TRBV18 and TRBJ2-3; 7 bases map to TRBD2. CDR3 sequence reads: CASSPYGGERTDTQYF. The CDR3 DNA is TGTGCCAGCTCACCCTATGGGGGGGAGCGCACAGATACGCAGTATTTT.